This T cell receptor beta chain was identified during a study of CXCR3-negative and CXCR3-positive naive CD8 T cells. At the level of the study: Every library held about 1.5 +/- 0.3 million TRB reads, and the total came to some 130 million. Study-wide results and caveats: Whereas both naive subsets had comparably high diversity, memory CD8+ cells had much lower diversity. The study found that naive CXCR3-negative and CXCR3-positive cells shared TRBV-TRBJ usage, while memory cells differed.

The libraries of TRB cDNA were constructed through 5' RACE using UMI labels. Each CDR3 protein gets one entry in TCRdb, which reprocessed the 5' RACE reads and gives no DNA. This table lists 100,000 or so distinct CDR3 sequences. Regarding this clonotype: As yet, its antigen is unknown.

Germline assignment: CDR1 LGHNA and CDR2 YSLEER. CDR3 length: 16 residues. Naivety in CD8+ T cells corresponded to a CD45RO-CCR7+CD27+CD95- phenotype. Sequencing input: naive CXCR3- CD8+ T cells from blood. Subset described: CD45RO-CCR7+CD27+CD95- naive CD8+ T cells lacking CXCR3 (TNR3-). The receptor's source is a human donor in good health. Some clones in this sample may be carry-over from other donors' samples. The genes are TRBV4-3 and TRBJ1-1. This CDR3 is CASSQGPQEVPTEAFF.